These T cell receptor beta chains were read from a single sample in a study of T-cell memory formation after mild COVID-19. TCRdb independently ran MiXCR on the 5' RACE reads; one entry per CDR3 protein. The data show fewer than 500,000 distinct CDR3 sequences, with roughly 25% seen just once and around an eighth held by the top ten. Sequencing used PBMCs or a T cell subset sorted from them (not recorded which). Every receptor here comes from an adult woman who had mild COVID-19 (a few samples of this study predate the infection). Cell type and time point are not known. Each CDR3 is given with its conserved first and last residue. D genes are given only for firm matches. Size is omitted from some rows. Given values are once, few, many or a class for expanded clones.

V gene	D gene	clone size	J gene	CDR3 protein	CDR3 DNA
TRBV12-3/TRBV12-4	NA	NA	TRBJ1-3	CASSLEAVGNTIYF	TGTGCCAGCAGCCTGGAGGCAGTTGGAAACACCATATATTTT
TRBV5-1	NA	few	TRBJ2-1	CASSPSAAREQFF	TGCGCCAGCAGTCCTAGCGCCGCGCGGGAGCAGTTCTTC
TRBV14	NA	NA	TRBJ2-3	CASSHDGGRTDTQYF	TGTGCCAGCAGCCACGACGGGGGGCGCACAGATACGCAGTATTTT
TRBV30	TRBD1	once	TRBJ1-5	CAWTRDRGHQPQHF	TGTGCCTGGACCCGGGACAGGGGGCATCAGCCCCAGCATTTT
TRBV29-1	NA	many	TRBJ2-5	CSVEEWRQETQYF	TGCAGCGTTGAAGAATGGCGGCAAGAGACCCAGTACTTC
TRBV7-2	NA	few	TRBJ1-2	CASSSAMSYGYTF	TGTGCCAGCAGCTCGGCGATGAGCTATGGCTACACCTTC
TRBV7-9	NA	NA	TRBJ1-2	CASSNRGAYGYTF	TGTGCCAGCAGCAATAGGGGCGCCTATGGCTACACCTTC
TRBV9	TRBD2	NA	TRBJ2-1	CASSVDAGVSYNEQFF	TGTGCCAGCAGCGTAGATGCGGGGGTTTCCTACAATGAGCAGTTCTTC
TRBV11-3	TRBD2	NA	TRBJ2-1	CASTPQTSGWSNEQFF	TGTGCCAGCACCCCACAAACTAGCGGGTGGAGCAATGAGCAGTTCTTC
TRBV4-1	TRBD1	few	TRBJ2-7	CASSQDTGDYEQYF	TGCGCCAGCAGCCAGGATACAGGGGACTACGAGCAGTACTTC
TRBV7-3	TRBD1	few	TRBJ1-2	CASSSRQGGAGYTF	TGTGCCAGCAGCTCCCGACAGGGGGGCGCTGGCTACACCTTC
TRBV9	TRBD1	few	TRBJ1-4	CASSERTGEYEKLFF	TGTGCCAGCAGCGAAAGGACAGGGGAGTACGAAAAACTGTTTTTT
TRBV6-6	TRBD2	NA	TRBJ2-2	CASSSTGEGRTGELFF	TGTGCCAGCAGTTCCACGGGGGAGGGCCGCACCGGGGAGCTGTTTTTT
TRBV5-1	TRBD1	few	TRBJ1-1	CASSFRTGNGVEAFF	TGCGCCAGCAGCTTCCGGACAGGGAACGGCGTTGAAGCTTTCTTT
TRBV2	NA	NA	TRBJ2-5	CASSETHPQGFGETQYF	TGTGCCAGCAGTGAAACCCATCCCCAGGGTTTTGGGGAGACCCAGTACTTC
TRBV19	TRBD1	NA	TRBJ1-5	CATGTGDQPQHF	TGTGCCACTGGGACAGGGGATCAGCCCCAGCATTTT
TRBV5-6	NA	NA	TRBJ2-7	CASPNEQYF	TGTGCCAGCCCCAACGAGCAGTACTTC
TRBV12-3/TRBV12-4	TRBD1	NA	TRBJ2-5	CASSANRGGETQYF	TGTGCCAGCAGTGCAAACAGGGGTGGAGAGACCCAGTACTTC
TRBV6-8	NA	NA	TRBJ2-3	CASSHLGDDAYTDTQYF	TGTGCCAGCAGCCACCTTGGGGACGATGCCTACACAGATACGCAGTATTTT
TRBV5-1	NA	many	TRBJ1-2	CASSLGGPGYGYTF	TGCGCCAGCAGCTTGGGCGGACCCGGCTATGGCTACACCTTC
TRBV4-1	TRBD1	NA	TRBJ2-1	CASRGTGSGNEQFF	TGCGCCAGCAGGGGGACAGGATCGGGCAATGAGCAGTTCTTC
TRBV29-1	NA	NA	TRBJ2-1	CSVAARDNEQFF	TGCAGCGTTGCTGCCAGGGATAATGAGCAGTTCTTC
TRBV7-8	TRBD2	NA	TRBJ2-3	CASSLDPSGRPDTQYF	TGTGCCAGCAGCTTAGATCCTAGCGGGAGGCCAGATACGCAGTATTTT
TRBV10-2	TRBD1	NA	TRBJ2-5	CASSPGTGVAETQYF	TGCGCCAGCAGTCCCGGGACAGGGGTCGCGGAGACCCAGTACTTC
TRBV5-1	TRBD2	NA	TRBJ2-1	CASSLEFGTSGFTRSYNEQFF	TGCGCCAGCAGCTTGGAGTTTGGGACTAGCGGGTTCACCCGCTCCTACAATGAGCAGTTCTTC
TRBV4-2	TRBD2	many	TRBJ2-1	CASSPKRSGLASSEQFF	TGTGCCAGCAGCCCGAAAAGGTCGGGACTAGCGAGCTCTGAGCAGTTCTTC
TRBV29-1	TRBD1	few	TRBJ1-2	CSVGQVKGYTF	TGCAGCGTGGGACAGGTGAAGGGCTACACCTTC
TRBV12-3/TRBV12-4	NA	many	TRBJ2-7	CASSTGPTPDEQYF	TGTGCCAGCAGTACCGGTCCCACTCCCGACGAGCAGTACTTC
TRBV6-5	TRBD1	few	TRBJ1-4	CASSYHDRGELFF	TGTGCCAGCAGTTACCACGACAGGGGGGAACTGTTTTTT
TRBV7-9	TRBD1	many	TRBJ2-7	CASRYGTALSYEQYF	TGTGCCAGCAGATACGGGACAGCCCTCTCCTACGAGCAGTACTTC